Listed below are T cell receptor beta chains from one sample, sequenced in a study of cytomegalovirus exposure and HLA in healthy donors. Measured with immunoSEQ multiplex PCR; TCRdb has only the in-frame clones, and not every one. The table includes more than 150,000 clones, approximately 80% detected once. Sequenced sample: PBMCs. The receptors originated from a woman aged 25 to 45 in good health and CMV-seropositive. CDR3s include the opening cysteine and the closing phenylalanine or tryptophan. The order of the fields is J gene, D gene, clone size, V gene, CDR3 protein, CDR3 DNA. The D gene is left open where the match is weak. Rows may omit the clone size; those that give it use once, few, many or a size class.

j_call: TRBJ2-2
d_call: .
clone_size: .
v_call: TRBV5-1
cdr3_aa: CASSLSQTNTGELFF
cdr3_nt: TGCGCCAGCAGCTTGTCACAGACGAACACCGGGGAGCTGTTTTTT

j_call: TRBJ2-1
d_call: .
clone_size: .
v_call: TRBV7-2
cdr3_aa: CASSPAGGEQFF
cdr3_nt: TGTGCCAGCAGTCCAGCTGGAGGTGAGCAGTTCTTC

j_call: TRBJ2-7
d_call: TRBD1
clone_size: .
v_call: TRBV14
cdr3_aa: CASSHMSSGGKYEQYF
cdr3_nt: TGTGCCAGCAGCCATATGAGTTCAGGGGGCAAGTACGAGCAGTACTTC

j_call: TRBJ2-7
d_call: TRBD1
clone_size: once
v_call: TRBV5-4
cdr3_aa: CASSSRTGTSYEQYF
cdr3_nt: TGTGCCAGCAGCTCCAGGACAGGGACCTCCTACGAGCAGTACTTC

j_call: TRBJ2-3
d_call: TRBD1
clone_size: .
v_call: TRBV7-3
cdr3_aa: CASSQKTGRTDTQYF
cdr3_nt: TGTGCCAGCAGTCAAAAGACAGGGCGCACAGATACGCAGTATTTT

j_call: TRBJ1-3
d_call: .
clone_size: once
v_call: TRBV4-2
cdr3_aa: CASSRQVSSGNTIYF
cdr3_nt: TGTGCCAGCAGCCGACAGGTTAGCTCTGGAAACACCATATATTTT

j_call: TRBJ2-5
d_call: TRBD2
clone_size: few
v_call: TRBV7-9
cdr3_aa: CASSGLAGAGETQYF
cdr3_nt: TGTGCCAGCAGCGGACTAGCGGGGGCGGGAGAGACCCAGTACTTC

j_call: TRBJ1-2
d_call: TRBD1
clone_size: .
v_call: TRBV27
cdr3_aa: CASSLNRQGVSYTF
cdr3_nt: TGTGCCAGCAGTTTGAACAGACAGGGAGTGAGCTACACCTTC

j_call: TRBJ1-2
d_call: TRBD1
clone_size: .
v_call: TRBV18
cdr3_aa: CASSLGTESYGYTF
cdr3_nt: TGTGCCAGCTCACTCGGGACAGAAAGCTATGGCTACACCTTC

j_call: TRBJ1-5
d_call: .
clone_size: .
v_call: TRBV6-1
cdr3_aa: CASSEARLTAVGQPQHF
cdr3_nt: TGTGCCAGCAGTGAAGCGCGATTGACTGCCGTGGGTCAGCCCCAGCATTTT

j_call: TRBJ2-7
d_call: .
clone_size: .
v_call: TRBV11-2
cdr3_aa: CASSLDLARSEQYF
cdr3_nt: TGTGCCAGCAGCTTAGATCTAGCGCGTTCCGAGCAGTACTTC

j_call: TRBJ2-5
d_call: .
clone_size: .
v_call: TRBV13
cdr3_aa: CASSLAGRLGTQYF
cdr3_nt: TGTGCCAGCAGCCTGGCGGGACGGCTAGGGACCCAGTACTTC

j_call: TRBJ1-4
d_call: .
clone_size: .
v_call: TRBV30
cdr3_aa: CAWRIAREVEKLFF
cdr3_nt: TGTGCCTGGAGAATAGCCAGGGAGGTAGAAAAACTGTTTTTT

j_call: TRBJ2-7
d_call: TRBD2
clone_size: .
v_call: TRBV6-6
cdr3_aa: CASSVGVAGLYEQYF
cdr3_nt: TGTGCCAGCAGTGTCGGGGTAGCGGGCCTATACGAGCAGTACTTC